The source of this TCR beta chain is a study of PD-L1 blockade in urothelial cancer. At the level of the study: It was at 3 weeks (second dose) and 6 weeks after treatment start that blood was analyzed.

Time point meaning: pretreatment peripheral blood. CDR3 size: 15 residues. Between the trimmed V and J ends, which lost 6 bases and 0 bases, there was a span of 14 bases. Germline CDR1 and CDR2: MDHEN and SYDVKM. The data were produced by immunoSEQ multiplex PCR, yet TCRdb's version contains in-frame clones alone and is incomplete. The table includes 32,000 or so clones, 84% detected once. The sequencing used PBMCs, collected around atezolizumab (anti-PD-L1) treatment. This chain uses TRBV28 with TRBJ1-1; perhaps TRBD1 as D (6 bases). This receptor was identified in a man between 60 and 75 years old with urothelial cancer. CDR3 sequence reads: CASRQGHGLNTEAFF. The CDR3 DNA is TGTGCCAGCAGACAGGGACACGGCTTGAACACTGAAGCTTTCTTT.